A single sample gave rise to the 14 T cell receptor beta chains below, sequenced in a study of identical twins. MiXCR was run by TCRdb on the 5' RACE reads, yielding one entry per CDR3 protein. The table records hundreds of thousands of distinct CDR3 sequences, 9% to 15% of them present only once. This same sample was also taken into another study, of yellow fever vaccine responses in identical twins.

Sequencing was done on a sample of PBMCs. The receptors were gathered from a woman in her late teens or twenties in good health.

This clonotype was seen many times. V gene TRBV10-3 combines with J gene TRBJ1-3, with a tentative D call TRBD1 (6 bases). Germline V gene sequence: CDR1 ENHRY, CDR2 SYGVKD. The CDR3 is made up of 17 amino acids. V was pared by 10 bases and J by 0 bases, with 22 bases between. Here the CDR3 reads CATRGRRILNSGNTIYF. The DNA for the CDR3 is TGTGCCACCAGGGGTAGGCGGATCCTTAACTCTGGAAACACCATATATTTT.

CDR3 region: CASKRTVNAKNIQYF. The CDR3 DNA reads TGCGCCAGCAAACGGACAGTAAACGCCAAAAACATTCAGTACTTC. The genes are TRBV10-2 and TRBJ2-4, with D possibly being TRBD1 (6 bases). V was trimmed by 7 bases and J by 1 base, leaving 14 bases between them. The germline V gene encodes CDR1 WSHSY and CDR2 SAAADI. This CDR3 has 15 residues.

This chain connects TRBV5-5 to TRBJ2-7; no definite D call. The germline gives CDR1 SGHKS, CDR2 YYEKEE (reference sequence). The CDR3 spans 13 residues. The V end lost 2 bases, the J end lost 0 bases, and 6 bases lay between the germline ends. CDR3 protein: CASSLTYSYEQYV. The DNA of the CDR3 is TGTGCCAGCAGCTTAACGTACTCCTACGAGCAGTACGTC.

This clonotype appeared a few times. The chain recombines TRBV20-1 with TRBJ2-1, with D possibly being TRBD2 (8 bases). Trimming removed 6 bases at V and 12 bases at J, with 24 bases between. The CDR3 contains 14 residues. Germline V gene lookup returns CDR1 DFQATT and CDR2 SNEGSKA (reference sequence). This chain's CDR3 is CSALREGASNGQFF. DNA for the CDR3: TGCAGTGCCCTACGGGAGGGGGCCTCGAACGGGCAGTTCTTC.

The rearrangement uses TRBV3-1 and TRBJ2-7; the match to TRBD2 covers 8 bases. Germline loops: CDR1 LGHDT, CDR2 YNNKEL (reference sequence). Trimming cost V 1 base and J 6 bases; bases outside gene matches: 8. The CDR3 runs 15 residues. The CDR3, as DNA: TGTGCCAGCAGCCAAGGTAGCGGGATGTCGAGCGAGCAGTACTTC. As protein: CASSQGSGMSSEQYF.

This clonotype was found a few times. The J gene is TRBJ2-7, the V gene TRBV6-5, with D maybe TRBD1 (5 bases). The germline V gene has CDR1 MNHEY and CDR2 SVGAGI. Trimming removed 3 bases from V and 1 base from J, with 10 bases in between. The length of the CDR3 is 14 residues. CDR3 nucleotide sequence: TGTGCCAGCAGTTATCAAGACAGTTCCTACGAGCAGTACGTC. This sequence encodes CASSYQDSSYEQYV.

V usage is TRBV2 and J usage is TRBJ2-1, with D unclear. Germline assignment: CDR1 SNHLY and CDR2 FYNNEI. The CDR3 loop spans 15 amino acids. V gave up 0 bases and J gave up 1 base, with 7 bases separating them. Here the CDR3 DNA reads TGTGCCAGCAGTGAAGCCCGCGAGTCCTACAATGAGCAGTTCTTC. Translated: CASSEARESYNEQFF.

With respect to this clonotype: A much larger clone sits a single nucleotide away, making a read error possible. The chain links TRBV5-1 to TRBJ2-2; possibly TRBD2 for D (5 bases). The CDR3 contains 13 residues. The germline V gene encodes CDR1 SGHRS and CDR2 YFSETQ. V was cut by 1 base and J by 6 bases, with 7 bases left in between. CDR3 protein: CASSLKAAGELFF. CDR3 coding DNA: TGCGCCAGCAGCTTGAAAGCGGCCGGGGAGCTGTTTTTT.

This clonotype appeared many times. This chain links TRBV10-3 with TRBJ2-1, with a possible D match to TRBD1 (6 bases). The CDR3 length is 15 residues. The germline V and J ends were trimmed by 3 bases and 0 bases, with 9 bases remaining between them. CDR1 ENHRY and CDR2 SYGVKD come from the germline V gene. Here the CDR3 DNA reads TGTGCCATCAGTGACGGACAGAGCTCCTACAATGAGCAGTTCTTC. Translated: CAISDGQSSYNEQFF.

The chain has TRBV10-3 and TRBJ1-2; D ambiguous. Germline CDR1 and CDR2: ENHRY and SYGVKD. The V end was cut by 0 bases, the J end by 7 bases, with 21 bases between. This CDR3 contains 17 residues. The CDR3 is CAISESPGPKWRGGYTF. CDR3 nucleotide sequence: TGTGCCATCAGTGAGTCCCCCGGGCCTAAATGGCGCGGTGGCTACACCTTC.

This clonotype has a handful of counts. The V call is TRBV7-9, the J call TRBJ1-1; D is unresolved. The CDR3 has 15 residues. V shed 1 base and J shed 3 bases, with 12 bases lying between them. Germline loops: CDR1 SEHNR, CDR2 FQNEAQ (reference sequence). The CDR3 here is CASSLVGGQYTEAFF. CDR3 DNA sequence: TGTGCCAGCAGCTTAGTGGGAGGGCAGTACACTGAAGCTTTCTTT. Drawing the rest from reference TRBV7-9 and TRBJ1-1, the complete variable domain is DTGVSQNPRHKITKRGQNVTFRCDPISEHNRLYWYRQTLGQGPEFLTYFQNEAQLEKSRLLSDRFSAERPKGSFSTLEIQRTEQGDSAMYLCASSLVGGQYTEAFFGQGTRLTVV.

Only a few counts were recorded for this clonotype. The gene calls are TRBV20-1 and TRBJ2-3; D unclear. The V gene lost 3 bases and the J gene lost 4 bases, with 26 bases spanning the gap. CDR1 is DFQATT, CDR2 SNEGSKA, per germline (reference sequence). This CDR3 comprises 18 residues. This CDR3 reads CSASGHLANTKVPDTQYF. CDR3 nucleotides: TGCAGTGCTAGTGGGCACCTCGCCAACACGAAAGTGCCAGATACGCAGTATTTT.

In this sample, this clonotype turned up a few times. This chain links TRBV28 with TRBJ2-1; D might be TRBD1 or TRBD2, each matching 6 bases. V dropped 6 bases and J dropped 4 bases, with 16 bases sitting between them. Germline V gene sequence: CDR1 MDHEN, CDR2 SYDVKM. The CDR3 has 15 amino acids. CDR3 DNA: TGTGCCAGCAGGTATGGGGGGCCCTCATACAATGAGCAGTTCTTC. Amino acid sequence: CASRYGGPSYNEQFF.

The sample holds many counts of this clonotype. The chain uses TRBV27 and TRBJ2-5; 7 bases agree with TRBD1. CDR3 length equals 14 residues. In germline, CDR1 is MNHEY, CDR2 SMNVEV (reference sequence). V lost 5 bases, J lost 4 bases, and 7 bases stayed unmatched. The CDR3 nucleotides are TGTGCCAGCAGTAAAGCGACAGGGCGAGAGACCCAGTACTTC. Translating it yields CASSKATGRETQYF.